The 19 T cell receptor beta chains given below trace back to one sample, sequenced in a study of blood T cell repertoires in COVID-19. Sequenced by immunoSEQ multiplex PCR; TCRdb stores in-frame clones only, minus some. The profile covers 65,000 to 90,000 clones, with around nine tenths appearing a single time and under 13% taken by the ten largest. Sequenced sample: peripheral blood. The receptors derive from a woman aged 18 to 35 with acute or convalescent COVID-19.

This clone was counted once. V and J are TRBV4-3 and TRBJ2-7; D gene unclear. This CDR3 contains 15 residues. Germline V lookup: CDR1 LGHNA, CDR2 YSLEER. Trimming cost V 3 bases and J 8 bases, with 20 bases left between them. CDR3 nucleotides: TGCGCCAGCAGCCATGAAATATCAGGAAGCCGTCAGCAGTACTTC. It is translated as CASSHEISGSRQQYF.

The V call is TRBV2, the J call TRBJ1-5, with D maybe TRBD1 (6 bases). Germline V CDR1 and CDR2: SNHLY, FYNNEI. Trimming took 6 bases from V and 6 from J, leaving 9 bases between them. The CDR3 contains 12 residues. CDR3 nucleotide sequence: TGTGCCAGCAGAGCCAGGGGTCAGCCCCAGCATTTT. As protein: CASRARGQPQHF.

The rearrangement uses TRBV3-1 (or the pseudogene TRBV3-2) and TRBJ2-7, with 11 bases lining up with TRBD2. The germline V gene has CDR1 LGHDT and CDR2 YNNKEL (reference sequence). This CDR3 is built from 15 residues. Trimming took 1 base from V and 3 from J; bases not matched to a gene: 2. CDR3 nucleotide sequence: TGTGCCAGCAGCCAAGGACTAGCGGGGAACTACGAGCAGTACTTC. It translates to CASSQGLAGNYEQYF.

The rearrangement links TRBV7-9 to TRBJ2-3; the match to TRBD2 covers 14 bases. Germline CDR1 reads SEHNR; CDR2 reads FQNEAQ (reference sequence). The CDR3 length is 17 residues. V dropped 5 bases and J dropped 3; count of bases not matched to a gene: 7. CDR3 nucleotide sequence: TGTGCCAGCAGCCTCGGGACTAGCGGGAGTCGGACAGATACGCAGTATTTT. Encoded protein: CASSLGTSGSRTDTQYF.

The chain uses TRBV7-2 and TRBJ1-5, with no clear D. This CDR3 has 13 residues. V lost 3 bases and J lost 7, with 10 bases in between. The germline V gene encodes CDR1 SGHTA and CDR2 FQGNSA. CDR3 DNA: TGTGCCAGCAGCTTCGGGTCCTTCCAGCCCCAGCATTTT. This translates into CASSFGSFQPQHF.

The J gene is TRBJ1-2, the V gene TRBV9; 9 bases fit TRBD1. CDR3 length: 12 residues. CDR1 and CDR2 from the germline V gene are SGDLS and YYNGEE. V shed 3 bases and J 8 bases; nucleotides not matched to a gene: 2. CDR3 sequence: CASSGDRVGYTF. The CDR3 DNA sequence: TGTGCCAGCAGCGGGGACAGGGTGGGCTACACCTTC.

The chain joins TRBV7-2 to TRBJ2-1, with 13 nucleotides matching TRBD2. V gave up 5 bases and J gave up 6 bases; unmatched junction bases: 10. This CDR3 has 17 residues. Germline CDR1 and CDR2: SGHTA and FQGNSA. CDR3 sequence: CASSPSGGTSGANEQFF. CDR3 bases: TGTGCCAGCAGCCCTAGCGGAGGGACTAGCGGGGCCAATGAGCAGTTCTTC. Full variable domain (rest looked up from reference TRBV7-2 and TRBJ2-1): GAGVSQSPSNKVTEKGKDVELRCDPISGHTALYWYRQSLGQGLEFLIYFQGNSAPDKSGLPSDRFSAERTGGSVSTLTIQRTQQEDSAVYLCASSPSGGTSGANEQFFGPGTRLTVL.

The chain combines TRBV6-5 with TRBJ2-1; 11 bases align to TRBD2. The trim removed 8 bases at V and 4 bases at J, leaving 7 bases unmatched. From germline, CDR1 is MNHEY and CDR2 SVGAGI. The CDR3 length is 15 residues. The chain's CDR3 is CASRPLAGAYNEQFF. Written as DNA, the CDR3 is TGTGCCAGCCGCCCACTAGCGGGGGCTTACAATGAGCAGTTCTTC.

The genes are TRBV5-5 and TRBJ1-2, with a possible D match to TRBD1 (5 bases). The V and J ends lost 1 base and 7 bases respectively, with 20 bases between them. The CDR3 runs 16 residues. Germline V gene lookup returns CDR1 SGHKS and CDR2 YYEKEE (reference sequence). CDR3: CASSLQGTLAGSGYTF. In DNA, the CDR3 is TGTGCCAGCAGCTTGCAGGGAACCCTGGCGGGGAGTGGCTACACCTTC.

This clone was seen more than once but under ten times. J is TRBJ2-1 and V is TRBV7-9, with D unresolved. There are 12 residues in the CDR3. CDR1 SEHNR and CDR2 FQNEAQ come from the germline V gene (reference sequence). Trimming took off 1 base at V and 9 bases at J, with 7 bases between the two ends. The CDR3 here is CASSLGLAEQFF. CDR3 sequence (DNA): TGTGCCAGCAGCTTAGGGTTGGCTGAGCAGTTCTTC.

This sequence joins TRBV30 and TRBJ2-2, with a weak D call TRBD2 (5 bases). Trimming pared 4 bases from V and 3 bases from J, leaving 15 bases between. Germline CDR1 GTSNPN, CDR2 SVGIG (reference sequence). The CDR3 is made up of 15 amino acids. The CDR3: CAWIGSSAYTGELFF. CDR3 DNA: TGTGCCTGGATAGGTAGTAGCGCGTACACCGGGGAGCTGTTTTTT. The full variable domain, completed using reference TRBV30 and TRBJ2-2, is SQTIHQWPATLVQPVGSPLSLECTVEGTSNPNLYWYRQAAGRGLQLLFYSVGIGQISSEVPQNLSASRPQDRQFILSSKKLLLSDSGFYLCAWIGSSAYTGELFFGEGSRLTVL.

The chain uses TRBV19 and TRBJ1-4, with 7 bases lining up with TRBD1. The CDR3 consists of 16 residues. Germline CDR1 LNHDA, CDR2 SQIVND (reference sequence). After removal of 3 bases from V and 3 bases from J, the junction contained 7 bases not matched to a gene. DNA for the CDR3: TGTGCCAGTAGTATCTCGACAGGGCGCCCTAATGAAAAACTGTTTTTT. This translates into CASSISTGRPNEKLFF.

This sequence joins TRBV11-2 and TRBJ1-2, with D hard to call. With 8 bases removed from V and 7 bases from J, the gap between germline ends came to 11 bases. The CDR3 extends over 11 amino acids. Germline-derived CDR1 and CDR2 are SGHAT and FQNNGV. The CDR3 sequence: CASGMAGGYTF. In DNA form, the CDR3 reads TGTGCCAGCGGCATGGCGGGTGGCTACACCTTC.

This chain links TRBV7-2 with TRBJ2-7; TRBD2 agrees at 10 bases. From germline, CDR1 is SGHTA and CDR2 FQGNSA. V lost 0 bases to trimming and J lost 7 bases; unmatched junction nucleotides: 6. The length of the CDR3 is 15 residues. CDR3 amino acids: CASSLAGLAGVEQYF. CDR3 nucleotides: TGTGCCAGCAGCTTAGCGGGGCTAGCGGGAGTTGAGCAGTACTTC.

The chain recombines TRBV7-2 with TRBJ2-7; a possible D gene is TRBD2 (5 bases). The ends were cut back, 1 base at V and 2 bases at J, with 9 bases in the middle. Germline CDR1 and CDR2: SGHTA and FQGNSA. The CDR3 totals 14 residues. The CDR3 loop reads CASSLGSGTYEQYF. CDR3 bases: TGTGCCAGCAGCTTAGGGAGCGGAACCTACGAGCAGTACTTC.

This clone was observed a single time. The chain links TRBV9 to TRBJ2-7; tentatively, D is TRBD2 (6 bases). The CDR3 covers 17 residues. Germline CDR1 reads SGDLS; CDR2 reads YYNGEE. The V gene lost 2 bases and the J gene lost 5 bases, with 23 bases spanning the gap. The CDR3 DNA follows: TGTGCCAGCAGCGTCTCGTCGGGGGATTATCGGGTCGACGAGCAGTACTTC. Translating it yields CASSVSSGDYRVDEQYF.

The gene calls are TRBV6-5 and TRBJ2-1; 10 bases fit TRBD2. CDR1 is MNHEY and CDR2 is SVGAGI in the germline V gene. With 6 bases clipped from V and 7 bases from J, the junction kept 9 bases outside the gene matches. The CDR3 is made up of 15 amino acids. CDR3: CASSRERGGRNEQFF. DNA of the CDR3: TGTGCCAGCAGCCGGGAGCGGGGGGGCAGGAATGAGCAGTTCTTC.

The rearrangement uses TRBV6-5 and TRBJ2-3; D not certain. Germline CDR1 reads MNHEY; CDR2 reads SVGAGI. The CDR3 contains 14 residues. Trimming left V 4 bases short and J 5 bases short, with 13 bases between. As DNA, the CDR3 is TGTGCCAGCAGTTCCCTTGGCAGAGGAGATACGCAGTATTTT. Translated, it gives CASSSLGRGDTQYF.

This clone was seen a single time. The chain has TRBV6-5 and TRBJ2-1; TRBD2 matches 9 bases. Germline loops: CDR1 MNHEY, CDR2 SVGAGI. There are 16 residues in the CDR3. Trimming took 4 bases from V and 2 from J; bases not matched to a gene: 6. The CDR3 is CASSSPLAGTYNEQFF. The CDR3, as DNA: TGTGCCAGCAGTTCTCCGCTAGCGGGAACCTACAATGAGCAGTTCTTC.